These 26 T cell receptor beta chains originate from one sample sequenced in a study of PD-1 blockade in mismatch repair-deficient tumors. TCRdb's copy holds only in-frame clones and misses some; the assay was immunoSEQ multiplex PCR. The sample has 40,000 or so clones; over 70% are singletons. The sequencing used PBMCs, collected 38 to 40 weeks after starting pembrolizumab. Every receptor here comes from an adult with mismatch repair-deficient cancer.

The chain uses TRBV5-4 and TRBJ2-7; TRBD2 agrees at 7 bases. V lost 3 bases and J lost 6; bases outside the gene matches: 15. This CDR3 spans 16 amino acids. Germline loops: CDR1 SGHNT, CDR2 YYREEE (reference sequence). The CDR3 DNA is TGTGCCAGCAGCTGGGGGGGGAGGGCCGGTAGCAGCGAGCAGTACTTC. Amino acids: CASSWGGRAGSSEQYF.

V gene TRBV5-6 combines with J gene TRBJ1-5; no clear D. Trimming pared 0 bases from V and 7 bases from J, leaving 5 bases between. The CDR3 consists of 12 residues. The germline gives CDR1 SGHDT, CDR2 YYEEEE. In nucleotides, the CDR3 is TGTGCCAGCAGCTTGGTGGGCCAGCCCCAGCATTTT. It codes for CASSLVGQPQHF.

The chain has TRBV28 and TRBJ2-1; 7 positions agree with TRBD1. The V segment lost 5 bases and the J segment 3 bases; nucleotides outside the gene matches: 4. The CDR3 covers 14 residues. CDR1 and CDR2 (germline): MDHEN, SYDVKM. DNA of the CDR3: TGTGCCAGCAGTAACAGGGGCCTCTACAATGAGCAGTTCTTC. This gives the protein CASSNRGLYNEQFF.

The chain carries TRBV27 and TRBJ1-1, with 9 positions matching TRBD1. Looked up from germline, CDR1 is MNHEY and CDR2 is SMNVEV (reference sequence). This CDR3 has 14 amino acids. J gave up 4 bases and V 3 bases, and 3 bases lay outside the gene matches. CDR3 nucleotide sequence: TGTGCCAGCAGTTTCACAGGGGGCGTCACTGAAGCTTTCTTT. Translating gives CASSFTGGVTEAFF.

The chain links TRBV7-9 to TRBJ2-7; D possibly corresponds to TRBD2 (6 bases). The germline gives CDR1 SEHNR, CDR2 FQNEAQ (reference sequence). Trimming removed 2 bases at V and 0 bases at J, with 11 bases between. The length of the CDR3 is 15 residues. The CDR3 spells CASSLSGGTSYEQYF. DNA for the CDR3: TGTGCCAGCAGCTTATCCGGCGGGACCTCCTACGAGCAGTACTTC.

The chain is built from TRBV2 and TRBJ2-5, with D maybe TRBD2 (5 bases). The length of the CDR3 is 11 residues. Germline CDR1 SNHLY, CDR2 FYNNEI. The V gene lost 6 bases and the J gene lost 4 bases, with 6 bases spanning the gap. The CDR3 bases are TGTGCCAGCAGGAGGGTAGAGACCCAGTACTTC. It encodes CASRRVETQYF.

The chain employs TRBV5-1 and TRBJ2-1, with 7 bases lining up with TRBD2. Germline V gene lookup returns CDR1 SGHRS and CDR2 YFSETQ. The CDR3 has 15 residues. V lost 0 bases to trimming and J lost 5 bases; unmatched junction nucleotides: 5. The CDR3 nucleotides read TGCGCCAGCAGCTTGGAGGCGGGAGCGCACAATGAGCAGTTCTTC. Its translation: CASSLEAGAHNEQFF.

The gene calls are TRBV28 and TRBJ2-7, with TRBD1 identical over 8 bases. The length of the CDR3 is 13 residues. Germline CDR1 MDHEN, CDR2 SYDVKM. J gave up 3 bases and V 5 bases, and 3 bases lay outside the gene matches. In nucleotides, the CDR3 is TGTGCCAGCAGTCCAGGGGGCAGCTACGAGCAGTACTTC. Translated, it gives CASSPGGSYEQYF.

The chain has TRBV10-3 and TRBJ2-7, with 12 positions matching TRBD2. CDR3 length: 17 amino acids. Germline lookup yields CDR1 ENHRY and CDR2 SYGVKD. The V gene end was trimmed by 2 bases and the J gene end by 3 bases; junction bases not matched to a gene: 8. The CDR3 spells CAISETPTSGSFYEQYF. For the CDR3, the DNA is TGTGCCATCAGTGAGACACCGACTAGCGGGAGTTTCTACGAGCAGTACTTC.

V usage is TRBV4-1 and J usage is TRBJ2-3, with D perhaps matching TRBD2 (6 bases). Trimming stripped 0 bases from V and 1 base from J, with 14 bases between. Germline assignment: CDR1 MGHRA and CDR2 YSYEKL. The CDR3 consists of 17 residues. The CDR3 protein is CASSQEGWGERTDTQYF. DNA of the CDR3: TGCGCCAGCAGCCAAGAGGGTTGGGGGGAACGCACAGATACGCAGTATTTT.

This sequence joins TRBV5-1 and TRBJ1-1; D is possibly TRBD1 (5 bases). The CDR3 contains 14 residues. V was trimmed by 4 bases and J by 1 base, leaving 11 bases between them. The V gene's germline CDR1 is SGHRS and CDR2 YFSETQ. In DNA form, the CDR3 reads TGCGCCAGCAGCCCAAAGACAGAGAACACTGAAGCTTTCTTT. Residues: CASSPKTENTEAFF.

This clone showed up just a few times. The CDR3 is CASSDYRDEQYF. The CDR3 nucleotides read TGTGCCAGCAGTGACTACAGGGACGAGCAGTACTTC. This sequence joins TRBV6-4 and TRBJ2-7; a weak D match, TRBD1 (6 bases). V lost 1 base and J lost 5, with 6 bases in between. Germline V CDR1 and CDR2: MRHNA, SNTAGT. The length of the CDR3 is 12 residues.

The chain carries TRBV27 and TRBJ2-2; D not certain. The CDR3 runs 12 residues. V lost 6 bases and J 0 bases, leaving 2 bases between the germline ends. Germline CDR1 MNHEY, CDR2 SMNVEV (reference sequence). The CDR3: CASSSNTGELFF. In DNA, the CDR3 is TGTGCCAGCAGCTCGAACACCGGGGAGCTGTTTTTT.

The CDR3 coding sequence is TGTGCCAGCAGTTACTCGACCAGGGGTAATTCACCCCTCCACTTT. This codes for CASSYSTRGNSPLHF. This rearrangement joins TRBV6-5 to TRBJ1-6; D possibly corresponds to TRBD1 (6 bases). CDR3 length: 15 amino acids. The germline gives CDR1 MNHEY, CDR2 SVGAGI. Trimming cost V 0 bases and J 6 bases, with 9 bases left between them.

The chain recombines TRBV28 with TRBJ2-2, with D tentatively TRBD2 (7 bases). Trimming took 8 bases from V and 4 from J, leaving 17 bases between them. Germline lookup yields CDR1 MDHEN and CDR2 SYDVKM. The CDR3 sequence is 15 residues long. The chain's CDR3 is CASHGEGGRTGELFF. The DNA of the CDR3 is TGTGCCAGCCATGGGGAGGGGGGGCGCACCGGGGAGCTGTTTTTT.

This chain connects TRBV5-1 to TRBJ2-3; 7 bases match TRBD1. This CDR3 spans 14 amino acids. V lost 3 bases, J lost 2 bases, and 3 bases stayed unmatched. Germline V gene data show CDR1 as SGHRS and CDR2 as YFSETQ. The CDR3 here is CASSSGTVTDTQYF. As DNA, the CDR3 is TGCGCCAGCAGCTCCGGGACAGTCACAGATACGCAGTATTTT.

In its sample, this clone was seen a few times. The rearrangement joins TRBV28 to TRBJ1-5; 8 bases fit TRBD1. The germline CDR1 and CDR2 sequences are MDHEN and SYDVKM. Germline trimming cut 6 bases from V and 3 bases from J; bases unmatched to any gene: 7. This CDR3 contains 15 residues. CDR3 bases: TGTGCCAGCAGCCCTCGGACAGGGAACAATCAGCCCCAGCATTTT. Its translation is CASSPRTGNNQPQHF.

This sequence joins TRBV10-3 and TRBJ1-5; TRBD1 is a possible D gene (6 bases). Germline-derived CDR1 and CDR2 are ENHRY and SYGVKD. The CDR3 totals 16 residues. Trimming stripped 7 bases from V and 3 bases from J, with 19 bases between. The CDR3 region has the DNA TGTGCCATCATTGCCGGGGGGGGGCTCCCCAATCAGCCCCAGCATTTT. This codes for CAIIAGGGLPNQPQHF.

The rearrangement joins TRBV7-6 to TRBJ2-2, with 9 nucleotides matching TRBD2. Germline CDR1 and CDR2: SGHVS and FNYEAQ. The CDR3 extends over 17 amino acids. With 1 base clipped from V and 4 bases from J, the junction kept 7 bases outside the gene matches. The CDR3 bases are TGTGCCAGCAGCTTAGGGTACAGCGGGAGGTCCACCGGGGAGCTGTTTTTT. It yields the protein CASSLGYSGRSTGELFF. Combining the CDR3 with reference TRBV7-6 and TRBJ2-2 gives the whole variable domain GAGVSQSPRYKVTKRGQDVALRCDPISGHVSLYWYRQALGQGPEFLTYFNYEAQQDKSGLPNDRFSAERPEGSISTLTIQRTEQRDSAMYRCASSLGYSGRSTGELFFGEGSRLTVL.

V is TRBV2 and J is TRBJ2-7, with 7 bases that match TRBD2. The CDR3 consists of 13 residues. Trimming at V came to 6 bases and at J to 3 bases, leaving 5 bases not matched to a gene. CDR1 and CDR2 (germline): SNHLY, FYNNEI. Here the CDR3 DNA reads TGTGCCAGCAGACGGGACTACCTCTACGAGCAGTACTTC. Its protein is CASRRDYLYEQYF.

This clone has a handful of counts. The V call is TRBV28, the J call TRBJ2-7; no clear D gene. The CDR3 has 12 residues. The V and J ends lost 4 bases and 2 bases respectively, with 6 bases between them. Germline V gene sequence: CDR1 MDHEN, CDR2 SYDVKM. For the CDR3, the DNA is TGTGCCAGCAGTTCCAGGACCTACGAGCAGTACTTC. This encodes CASSSRTYEQYF.

The V call is TRBV11-2, the J call TRBJ2-1, with a possible D match to TRBD1 (6 bases). The V and J ends lost 5 bases and 0 bases respectively, with 11 bases between them. The germline V gene has CDR1 SGHAT and CDR2 FQNNGV. This CDR3 is 15 amino acids long. CDR3: CASSAGTISYNEQFF. CDR3 sequence (DNA): TGTGCCAGCAGCGCCGGGACAATCTCCTACAATGAGCAGTTCTTC.

This sequence joins TRBV7-2 and TRBJ1-1, with a weak D call TRBD1 (5 bases). The CDR3 contains 13 residues. Germline CDR1 and CDR2: SGHTA and FQGNSA. Trimming took 5 bases from V and 1 from J, leaving 8 bases between them. Here the CDR3 DNA reads TGTGCCAGCAGCCCCCAGGGGAACACTGAAGCTTTCTTT. Translated, it gives CASSPQGNTEAFF.

CDR3 in amino acids: CASSQGLGVYEQYF. The DNA for the CDR3 is TGCGCCAGCAGCCAAGGACTTGGAGTCTACGAGCAGTACTTC. The V gene is TRBV5-1, the J gene TRBJ2-7; tentative D call: TRBD2 (5 bases). This CDR3 is built from 14 residues. Germline V gene sequence: CDR1 SGHRS, CDR2 YFSETQ. Trimming cost V 4 bases and J 3 bases, with 14 bases left between them.

V usage is TRBV2 and J usage is TRBJ2-1; D gene ambiguous. With 0 bases removed from V and 6 bases from J, the gap between germline ends came to 9 bases. The CDR3 consists of 14 residues. Germline loops: CDR1 SNHLY, CDR2 FYNNEI. CDR3 sequence reads: CASSEALPGNEQFF. The CDR3 DNA sequence: TGTGCCAGCAGTGAAGCGCTTCCGGGCAATGAGCAGTTCTTC.

Concerning this clone: In the same sample, other DNA sequences code for this CDR3. This sequence joins TRBV5-1 and TRBJ2-7; D perhaps matches TRBD2 (6 bases). Deletions cut 0 bases from V and 2 bases from J, with 12 bases between. CDR1 SGHRS and CDR2 YFSETQ come from the germline V gene. CDR3 length: 15 residues. DNA of the CDR3: TGCGCCAGCAGCTTGGAACCGGGACTGGCCTACGAGCAGTACTTC. This sequence encodes CASSLEPGLAYEQYF. Using reference TRBV5-1 and TRBJ2-7 for the parts outside the CDR3, the full variable domain is KAGVTQTPRYLIKTRGQQVTLSCSPISGHRSVSWYQQTPGQGLQFLFEYFSETQRNKGNFPGRFSGRQFSNSRSEMNVSTLELGDSALYLCASSLEPGLAYEQYFGPGTRLTVT.